These 27 T cell receptor beta chains were sequenced from one sample in a study of human versus mouse CDR3 diversity and MHC coevolution. Measured with immunoSEQ multiplex PCR; TCRdb has only the in-frame clones, and not every one. The table includes 60,000 or so clones, 85% to 95% detected once. Specimen: naive CD4+ T cells from blood. Subset in this sample: CD45RO-negative CD62L-positive naive CD4 T cells. All receptors derive from a person between 55 and 70 years old in good health.

The V gene is TRBV9, the J gene TRBJ2-1, with 7 bases fitting TRBD2. With V trimmed by 4 bases and J by 1 base, 8 bases remained unmatched. The CDR3 consists of 16 residues. Per germline, CDR1 SGDLS and CDR2 YYNGEE. This CDR3 reads CASSYRSGRSYNEQFF. The CDR3 region has the DNA TGTGCCAGCAGCTATCGTAGCGGGCGATCCTACAATGAGCAGTTCTTC.

DNA for the CDR3: TGTGCCAGCAGATCTAGCGGGAGTTCAGTTGAGCAGTACTTC. As protein: CASRSSGSSVEQYF. This chain links TRBV5-4 with TRBJ2-7; 10 bases agree with TRBD2. The CDR3 length is 14 residues. From germline, CDR1 is SGHNT and CDR2 YYREEE (reference sequence). With V trimmed by 5 bases and J by 7 bases, 9 bases remained unmatched.

The V and J genes are TRBV14 and TRBJ2-7; a weak D match, TRBD1 (6 bases). This CDR3 is built from 16 residues. V was trimmed by 1 base and J by 0 bases, leaving 13 bases between them. The V gene's germline CDR1 is SGHDN and CDR2 FVKESK. The CDR3 DNA sequence: TGTGCCAGCAGCCAAGCCCTGGGGGACATCTCCTACGAGCAGTACTTC. Translation gives CASSQALGDISYEQYF.

The table lists this clone with a few counts. The chain uses TRBV7-9 and TRBJ2-3, with 10 nucleotides matching TRBD2. This CDR3 contains 14 residues. Germline-derived CDR1 and CDR2 are SEHNR and FQNEAQ (reference sequence). Germline trimming cut 4 bases from V and 4 bases from J; bases unmatched to any gene: 2. Written as DNA, the CDR3 is TGTGCCAGCAGCTACGGACTAGCGGCAGATACGCAGTATTTT. Translated: CASSYGLAADTQYF. The whole variable domain, remainder taken from reference TRBV7-9 and TRBJ2-3, is DTGVSQNPRHKITKRGQNVTFRCDPISEHNRLYWYRQTLGQGPEFLTYFQNEAQLEKSRLLSDRFSAERPKGSFSTLEIQRTEQGDSAMYLCASSYGLAADTQYFGPGTRLTVL.

V usage is TRBV18 and J usage is TRBJ2-3; 13 nucleotides align to TRBD2. J lost 3 bases, V lost 3 bases, and 6 bases had no gene match. The CDR3 runs to 17 residues. Germline V gene lookup returns CDR1 KGHSH and CDR2 LQKENI. The CDR3 DNA follows: TGTGCCAGCTCACCCGACAGGGGACTAGCGGGGACAGATACGCAGTATTTT. Protein sequence: CASSPDRGLAGTDTQYF. Looking up the rest from reference TRBV18 and TRBJ2-3 gives the full variable domain: NAGVMQNPRHLVRRRGQEARLRCSPMKGHSHVYWYRQLPEEGLKFMVYLQKENIIDESGMPKERFSAEFPKEGPSILRIQQVVRGDSAAYFCASSPDRGLAGTDTQYFGPGTRLTVL.

The rearrangement uses TRBV27 and TRBJ2-7; 10 positions match TRBD1. The CDR3 runs to 15 residues. The germline V gene has CDR1 MNHEY and CDR2 SMNVEV (reference sequence). V was pared by 5 bases and J by 3 bases, with 7 bases of the junction left unmatched. CDR3 amino acids: CASSLGQGKYYEQYF. Here the CDR3 DNA reads TGTGCCAGCAGTCTGGGACAGGGGAAGTACTACGAGCAGTACTTC.

The chain couples TRBV9 to TRBJ2-7; TRBD2 is a possible D gene (7 bases). CDR3 size: 14 residues. CDR1 and CDR2 (germline): SGDLS, YYNGEE. Trimming took off 2 bases at V and 3 bases at J, with 12 bases between the two ends. The CDR3: CASSVSGEGYEQYF. The CDR3 coding sequence is TGTGCCAGCAGCGTGTCAGGGGAGGGCTACGAGCAGTACTTC.

The V and J genes are TRBV7-3 and TRBJ2-3; 10 nucleotides agree with TRBD2. Germline V gives CDR1 SGHTA, CDR2 FQGTGA. V gave up 6 bases and J gave up 5 bases; unmatched junction bases: 5. The CDR3 has 14 residues. CDR3 coding DNA: TGTGCCAGCAGGTCTAGCGGGAGTGGAGATACGCAGTATTTT. Protein: CASRSSGSGDTQYF.

V usage is TRBV7-5 and J usage is TRBJ2-5; TRBD2, the D gene given by the table, was not confirmed from the DNA. TRBV7-5 counts as a pseudogene. The CDR3 spans 15 residues. For the CDR3, the DNA is TGTGCCAGAAGCTTAGTGGAGACTAGCCGAGAGACCCAGTACTTC. It codes for CARSLVETSRETQYF.

This clone was found once. The chain's CDR3 is CASSVGSPRPQHF. The CDR3 bases are TGTGCCAGCAGCGTTGGGAGCCCCCGGCCCCAGCATTTT. The rearrangement joins TRBV7-8 to TRBJ1-5; D is uncertain. The V and J ends lost 5 bases and 9 bases respectively, with 14 bases between them. Germline CDR1 is SGHVS and CDR2 is FQNEAQ. This CDR3 is 13 amino acids long. The full variable domain, with the rest looked up from reference TRBV7-8 and TRBJ1-5, is GAGVSQSPRYKVAKRGQDVALRCDPISGHVSLFWYQQALGQGPEFLTYFQNEAQLDKSGLPSDRFFAERPEGSVSTLKIQRTQQEDSAVYLCASSVGSPRPQHFGDGTRLSIL.

The V gene is TRBV5-4, the J gene TRBJ1-1; possible D gene TRBD1, 6 bases. V was clipped by 2 bases and J by 1 base, with 12 bases between them. The CDR3 sequence is 15 residues long. Germline-derived CDR1 and CDR2 are SGHNT and YYREEE (reference sequence). The CDR3 sequence: CASSLPPGENTEAFF. CDR3 coding DNA: TGTGCCAGCAGCTTACCCCCAGGGGAGAACACTGAAGCTTTCTTT.

This clone has a handful of counts. The rearrangement links TRBV27 to TRBJ2-1; 10 nucleotides match TRBD2. CDR3 length equals 16 residues. Trimming removed 0 bases from V and 6 bases from J; junction bases left unmatched: 5. Germline assignment: CDR1 MNHEY and CDR2 SMNVEV (reference sequence). CDR3: CASSLSTTSGINEQFF. The CDR3 DNA is TGTGCCAGCAGTTTATCAACAACTAGCGGGATCAATGAGCAGTTCTTC.

The gene calls are TRBV18 and TRBJ2-5, with a tentative D call TRBD1 (6 bases). The end of the DNA aligns better with TRBJ2-7, so the J call may be wrong. The CDR3 extends over 20 amino acids. CDR1 KGHSH and CDR2 LQKENI come from the germline V gene. The CDR3 sequence: CASSPYPQGGRAEVSYEQYF. DNA for the CDR3: TGTGCCAGCTCACCATATCCACAGGGTGGCAGGGCAGAGGTCTCCTACGAGCAGTACTTC.

V usage is TRBV10-2 and J usage is TRBJ2-1; possible D gene TRBD2, 6 bases. The CDR3 spans 14 residues. The germline CDR1 and CDR2 sequences are WSHSY and SAAADI. V lost 6 bases, J lost 3 bases, and 12 bases lay in between. Here the CDR3 reads CASSETSYYNEQFF. The CDR3 coding sequence is TGCGCCAGCAGCGAAACTAGCTACTACAATGAGCAGTTCTTC.

This clone has only one observation. The chain employs TRBV9 and TRBJ2-3; 11 positions match TRBD2. Trimming took 2 bases from V and 11 from J; bases not matched to a gene: 7. CDR1 SGDLS and CDR2 YYNGEE come from the germline V gene. There are 14 residues in the CDR3. The CDR3 DNA reads TGTGCCAGCAGCGTGGGACTAGCGGCGACCGTGCAGTATTTT. It is translated as CASSVGLAATVQYF.

This chain uses TRBV21-1 with TRBJ1-4; the D segment call TRBD1 is taken from the table without a DNA check. TRBV21-1 is a pseudogene segment. CDR3 length equals 17 residues. The CDR3 loop reads CASSPWRGRRANEKLFF. The CDR3 DNA reads as TGTGCCAGCAGCCCCTGGAGGGGGCGGAGGGCTAATGAAAAACTGTTTTTT.

The chain links TRBV6-6 to TRBJ2-5, with TRBD1 identical over 8 bases. The CDR3 covers 14 residues. V was clipped by 5 bases and J by 2 bases; unmatched bases: 4. CDR1 and CDR2 (germline): MNHNY, SVGAGI (reference sequence). The CDR3 coding sequence is TGTGCCAGCAGTGCGACAGGGGTTCAAGAGACCCAGTACTTC. It specifies CASSATGVQETQYF.

The sample holds one count of this clone. This sequence joins TRBV6-1 and TRBJ2-3, with 10 bases identical to TRBD2. Trimming cost V 1 base and J 4 bases; bases outside gene matches: 11. The germline gives CDR1 MNHNS, CDR2 SASEGT. This CDR3 is built from 18 residues. CDR3 bases: TGTGCCAGCAGTGAAGGGCGGACTAGCGGAGAGGTAGCAGATACGCAGTATTTT. Translating gives CASSEGRTSGEVADTQYF.

The chain recombines TRBV19 with TRBJ2-1, with D possibly TRBD1 on 5 matching bases. V dropped 1 base and J dropped 5 bases, with 9 bases sitting between them. The germline V gene encodes CDR1 LNHDA and CDR2 SQIVND (reference sequence). The CDR3 extends over 14 amino acids. CDR3 bases: TGTGCCAGTAGTATAGGGCAGGACAACAATGAGCAGTTCTTC. Translated: CASSIGQDNNEQFF.

This rearrangement joins TRBV10-2 to TRBJ1-1; the D is unclear. The length of the CDR3 is 16 residues. The ends were cut back, 2 bases at V and 4 bases at J, with 17 bases in the middle. Per germline, CDR1 WSHSY and CDR2 SAAADI. This CDR3 is CASSEPRGEGTTEAFF. In DNA, the CDR3 is TGCGCCAGCAGTGAGCCGCGGGGTGAGGGTACCACTGAAGCTTTCTTT.

The chain's CDR3 is CASSRTGGGYGYTF. In DNA form, the CDR3 reads TGTGCCAGCAGCCGGACAGGGGGCGGATATGGCTACACCTTC. V and J are TRBV7-9 and TRBJ1-2; 11 nucleotides agree with TRBD1. The CDR3 runs to 14 residues. J was trimmed by 5 bases and V by 5 bases; bases with no gene match: 4. The germline gives CDR1 SEHNR, CDR2 FQNEAQ (reference sequence).

The V and J genes are TRBV5-1 and TRBJ1-3; D may be TRBD1 (6 bases). V was cut by 0 bases and J by 0 bases, with 10 bases left in between. This CDR3 region has 16 residues. Germline V lookup: CDR1 SGHRS, CDR2 YFSETQ. The CDR3 nucleotides read TGCGCCAGCAGCTTGGGGCAGGGGAGCTCTGGAAACACCATATATTTT. This sequence encodes CASSLGQGSSGNTIYF.

V and J are TRBV7-2 and TRBJ2-7, with D possibly matching TRBD1 (7 bases). Germline V CDR1 and CDR2: SGHTA, FQGNSA. The CDR3 contains 14 residues. Trimming pared 3 bases from V and 7 bases from J, leaving 16 bases between. CDR3 loop: CASSFTSQGGEQYF. CDR3 DNA: TGTGCCAGCAGCTTCACATCGCAGGGGGGAGAGCAGTACTTC. Full variable domain (rest looked up from reference TRBV7-2 and TRBJ2-7): GAGVSQSPSNKVTEKGKDVELRCDPISGHTALYWYRQSLGQGLEFLIYFQGNSAPDKSGLPSDRFSAERTGGSVSTLTIQRTQQEDSAVYLCASSFTSQGGEQYFGPGTRLTVT.

This chain joins TRBV28 and TRBJ1-4, with 8 bases matching TRBD1. Germline values: CDR1 MDHEN, CDR2 SYDVKM. J was trimmed by 7 bases and V by 7 bases; bases with no gene match: 11. There are 15 residues in the CDR3. The DNA of the CDR3 is TGTGCCAGCACCACCCCGGGCAGGGGGCTTGAAAAACTGTTTTTT. This sequence encodes CASTTPGRGLEKLFF. The variable domain in full, completed from reference TRBV28 and TRBJ1-4, reads DVKVTQSSRYLVKRTGEKVFLECVQDMDHENMFWYRQDPGLGLRLIYFSYDVKMKEKGDIPEGYSVSREKKERFSLILESASTNQTSMYLCASTTPGRGLEKLFFGSGTQLSVL.

This chain connects TRBV5-4 to TRBJ2-3, with TRBD2 matching over 12 bases. Germline V CDR1 and CDR2: SGHNT, YYREEE (reference sequence). V lost 1 base to trimming and J lost 4 bases; unmatched junction nucleotides: 4. The CDR3 runs to 16 residues. For the CDR3, the DNA is TGTGCCAGCAGCTTGAGCGCTAGCGGGAGGGCAGATACGCAGTATTTT. Translation: CASSLSASGRADTQYF.

The sample holds a few counts of this clone. The chain employs TRBV16 and TRBJ2-1; D not certain. The CDR3 has 13 residues. The germline CDR1 and CDR2 sequences are KGHSY and FQNENV. Trimming cost V 4 bases and J 5 bases, with 9 bases left between them. The CDR3 coding sequence is TGTGCCAGCAGCCGATACCGGGACAATGAGCAGTTCTTC. This sequence encodes CASSRYRDNEQFF.

The chain links TRBV5-4 to TRBJ2-5; D remains unclear. Germline loops: CDR1 SGHNT, CDR2 YYREEE (reference sequence). The germline V and J ends were trimmed by 0 bases and 2 bases, with 8 bases remaining between them. The length of the CDR3 is 14 residues. CDR3 bases: TGTGCCAGCAGCTTGGTCTCTACTCAAGAGACCCAGTACTTC. It is translated as CASSLVSTQETQYF.